This is a list of T cell receptor beta chains from one sample in a study of T-cell memory formation after mild COVID-19. TCRdb recomputed calls from the 5' RACE reads with MiXCR, one row per CDR3 protein. Here the sample spans 150,000 or so distinct CDR3 sequences, about 9.9% being singletons. Sequenced material: PBMCs or a T cell subset sorted from them (not recorded which). These receptors originate from a man younger than 35 who had mild COVID-19 (a few samples of this study predate the infection). Cell type and time point are not known. Each CDR3 is given with its conserved first and last residue. Clone size is stated in some rows and not others, as once, few, many or a class when expanded.

j_gene,abundance,v_gene,CDR3aa
TRBJ1-1,-,TRBV5-1,CASSLTVPNTEAFF
TRBJ1-1,many,TRBV5-1,CASSLVLGNTEAFF
TRBJ1-2,few,TRBV7-2,CASNPGGSYGYTF
TRBJ1-6,-,TRBV6-2/TRBV6-3,CASSRQGRYSPLHF
TRBJ2-3,many,TRBV6-2/TRBV6-3,CASSDFLATDTQYF
TRBJ2-7,-,TRBV12-3/TRBV12-4,CASSFRGSSYEQYF
TRBJ2-5,many,TRBV5-1,CASSGGQIQETQYF
TRBJ1-5,few,TRBV20-1,CSANTGTLNQPQHF
TRBJ2-1,many,TRBV29-1,CSAETRSYNEQFF
TRBJ2-5,few,TRBV20-1,CSARTSANQETQYF
TRBJ1-2,few,TRBV19,CARAGGWGYTF
TRBJ1-6,many,TRBV21-1,CASSKPDRANSPLHF
TRBJ2-1,-,TRBV7-6,CASSLVRSGDNEQFF
TRBJ2-7,few,TRBV7-9,CASSLVSAGSYEQYF
TRBJ2-3,few,TRBV5-1,CASSGNRVTDTQYF
TRBJ2-4,few,TRBV6-2/TRBV6-3,CASSRRSEGGKNIQYF
TRBJ2-6,many,TRBV4-3,CASSQDLVGSGANVLTF
TRBJ1-5,few,TRBV6-6,CASLKGGQIQPQHF
TRBJ2-5,-,TRBV5-6,CASSRTGRGETQYF
TRBJ1-5,-,TRBV15,CATSRDSQPQHF
TRBJ2-6,-,TRBV4-2,CASSQQGGGANVLTF
TRBJ2-2,-,TRBV2,CASVPNPGQGGTGELFF
TRBJ1-1,-,TRBV4-2,CASSPNWGSEAFF
TRBJ2-1,few,TRBV20-1,CSASKTLVIKEQFF
TRBJ2-7,-,TRBV6-5,CASGRDTLYEQYF
TRBJ2-7,-,TRBV20-1,CSARDLTSGGHDSYEQYF
TRBJ2-3,few,TRBV7-9,CASSLVLGVTDTQYF
TRBJ1-2,-,TRBV6-2/TRBV6-3,CASSFRTANYGYTF
TRBJ2-1,-,TRBV4-2,CASSLRRGGSNEQFF
TRBJ2-2,many,TRBV5-1,CASSLVQGTGELFF
TRBJ2-5,few,TRBV2,CASSGGQNKETQYF
TRBJ2-3,many,TRBV20-1,CSASRGAGGPQGTDTQYF
TRBJ2-3,-,TRBV7-2,CASSFRGSDTQYF
TRBJ1-3,-,TRBV9,CASSVANPGSGNTIYF
TRBJ1-2,few,TRBV6-6,CASSRPGTDYGYTF
TRBJ1-5,few,TRBV5-5,CASSLNTGQQPQHF
TRBJ2-5,few,TRBV4-2,CASSQARGRMKTQYF
TRBJ2-3,-,TRBV11-2,CASSLWALAGGTSTDTQYF
TRBJ2-3,-,TRBV12-3/TRBV12-4,CASSLNRFPDTQYF
TRBJ2-2,-,TRBV7-2,CASSLDSSVTGELFF
TRBJ2-1,many,TRBV5-1,CASSLAAEGGQQFF
TRBJ2-3,few,TRBV18,CASSRTGPPFDTQYF
TRBJ2-3,many,TRBV20-1,CSAAMVPGRTDTQYF
TRBJ2-5,-,TRBV5-5,CASTTGREETQYF
TRBJ1-5,few,TRBV7-9,CASSTGDSGQPQHF
TRBJ1-1,few,TRBV5-1,CASSLYQGTMNTEAFF
TRBJ1-2,-,TRBV4-3,CASSHLRDTYGYTF
TRBJ2-7,few,TRBV20-1,CSASGTRKVLEQYF
TRBJ1-5,few,TRBV24-1,CATSDPYLDGNQPQHF
TRBJ2-1,-,TRBV27,CASSFLGAGDEQFF
TRBJ1-1,-,TRBV20-1,CSARDHGRVDTEAFF
TRBJ2-3,few,TRBV5-1,CASSLGEGGITDTQYF
TRBJ1-1,-,TRBV5-1,CASSPQIYPNTEAFF
TRBJ1-1,-,TRBV20-1,CSASLRNTEAFF
TRBJ2-1,-,TRBV4-1,CASSQEMGPGVRQFF
-,many,TRBV11-2,CASSLEGEQYF
TRBJ1-5,-,TRBV12-3/TRBV12-4,CASSFEEGTDQPQHF
TRBJ1-1,many,TRBV7-2,CASSSQGTEAFF
TRBJ1-6,-,TRBV5-1,CASSLGTAGSPLHF